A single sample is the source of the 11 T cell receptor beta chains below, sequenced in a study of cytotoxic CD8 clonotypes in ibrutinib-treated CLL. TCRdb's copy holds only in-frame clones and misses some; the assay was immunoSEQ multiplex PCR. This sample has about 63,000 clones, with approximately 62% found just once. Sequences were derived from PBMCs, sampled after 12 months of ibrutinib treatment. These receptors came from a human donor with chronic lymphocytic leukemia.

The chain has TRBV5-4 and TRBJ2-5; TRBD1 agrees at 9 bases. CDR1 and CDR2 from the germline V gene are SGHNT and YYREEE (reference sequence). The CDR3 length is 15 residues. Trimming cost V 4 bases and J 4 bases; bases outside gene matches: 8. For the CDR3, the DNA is TGTGCCAGCAGCGCCCGGGACAGGGCTGTAGAGACCCAGTACTTC. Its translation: CASSARDRAVETQYF. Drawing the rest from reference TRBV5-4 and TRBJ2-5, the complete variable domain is ETGVTQSPTHLIKTRGQQVTLRCSSQSGHNTVSWYQQALGQGPQFIFQYYREEENGRGNFPPRFSGLQFPNYSSELNVNALELDDSALYLCASSARDRAVETQYFGPGTRLLVL.

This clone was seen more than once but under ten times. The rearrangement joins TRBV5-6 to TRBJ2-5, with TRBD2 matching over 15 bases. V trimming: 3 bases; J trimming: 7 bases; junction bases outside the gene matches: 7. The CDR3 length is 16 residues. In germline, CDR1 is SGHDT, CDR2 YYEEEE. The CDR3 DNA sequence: TGTGCCAGCAGCTATAGGACTAGCGGGAGGGAGGGGACCCAGTACTTC. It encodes CASSYRTSGREGTQYF.

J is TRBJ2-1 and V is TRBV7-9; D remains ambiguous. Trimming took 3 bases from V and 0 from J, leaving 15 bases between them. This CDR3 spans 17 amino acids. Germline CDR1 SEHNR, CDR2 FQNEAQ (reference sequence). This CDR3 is CASSFSPRISSYNEQFF. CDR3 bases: TGTGCCAGCAGCTTCTCCCCTCGGATTAGCTCCTACAATGAGCAGTTCTTC.

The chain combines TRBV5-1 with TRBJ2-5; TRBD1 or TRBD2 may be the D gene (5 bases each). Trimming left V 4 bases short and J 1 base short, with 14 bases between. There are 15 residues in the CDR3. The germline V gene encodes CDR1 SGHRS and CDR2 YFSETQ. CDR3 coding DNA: TGCGCCAGCAGCAGCAAGGGGAGTAGCCAAGAGACCCAGTACTTC. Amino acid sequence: CASSSKGSSQETQYF.

Here the CDR3 reads CASSRHRGTEAFF. The CDR3 region has the DNA TGTGCCAGCAGCAGACACAGGGGTACTGAAGCTTTCTTT. The V call is TRBV27, the J call TRBJ1-1; 7 bases match TRBD1. Per the germline V gene, CDR1 is MNHEY and CDR2 is SMNVEV (reference sequence). The CDR3 loop spans 13 amino acids. Unmatched junction bases numbered 6, after V lost 6 bases and J lost 5 bases.

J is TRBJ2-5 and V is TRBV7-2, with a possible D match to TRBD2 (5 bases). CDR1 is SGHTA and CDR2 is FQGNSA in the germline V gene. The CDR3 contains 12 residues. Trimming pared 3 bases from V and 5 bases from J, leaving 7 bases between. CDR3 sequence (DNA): TGTGCCAGCAGCTTGGGGAGTGAGACCCAGTACTTC. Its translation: CASSLGSETQYF.

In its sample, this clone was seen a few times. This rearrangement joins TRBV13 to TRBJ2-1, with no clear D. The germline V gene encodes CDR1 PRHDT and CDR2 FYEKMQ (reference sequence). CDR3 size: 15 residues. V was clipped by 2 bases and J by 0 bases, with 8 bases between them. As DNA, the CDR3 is TGTGCCAGCAGCTTATCCTGGAGCTCCTACAATGAGCAGTTCTTC. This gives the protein CASSLSWSSYNEQFF.

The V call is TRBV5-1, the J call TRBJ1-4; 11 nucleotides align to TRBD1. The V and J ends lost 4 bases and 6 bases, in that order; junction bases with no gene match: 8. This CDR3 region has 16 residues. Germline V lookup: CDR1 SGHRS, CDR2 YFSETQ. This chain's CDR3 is CASSLGQGVRYEKLFF. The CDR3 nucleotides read TGCGCCAGCAGCCTGGGACAGGGGGTTCGGTATGAAAAACTGTTTTTT.

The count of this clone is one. CDR3 loop: CASSEDRVMREQYF. In nucleotides, the CDR3 is TGTGCCAGCAGTGAGGACAGGGTAATGCGCGAGCAGTACTTC. This chain connects TRBV6-1 to TRBJ2-7, with 8 bases lining up with TRBD1. V gave up 3 bases and J gave up 6 bases; unmatched junction bases: 7. Germline CDR1 and CDR2: MNHNS and SASEGT. The CDR3 spans 14 residues.

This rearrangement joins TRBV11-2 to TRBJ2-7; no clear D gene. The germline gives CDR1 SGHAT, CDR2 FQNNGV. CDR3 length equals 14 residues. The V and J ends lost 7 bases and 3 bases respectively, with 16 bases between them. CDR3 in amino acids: CASTFRALSYEQYV. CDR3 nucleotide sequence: TGTGCCAGCACCTTCCGGGCGCTTAGCTACGAGCAGTACGTC.

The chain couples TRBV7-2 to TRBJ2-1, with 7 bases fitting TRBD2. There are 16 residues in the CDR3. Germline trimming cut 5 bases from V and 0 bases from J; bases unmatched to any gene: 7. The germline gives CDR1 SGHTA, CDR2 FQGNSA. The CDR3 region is CASSLVGGVSYNEQFF. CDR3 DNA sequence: TGTGCCAGCAGCCTGGTGGGGGGGGTCTCCTACAATGAGCAGTTCTTC.